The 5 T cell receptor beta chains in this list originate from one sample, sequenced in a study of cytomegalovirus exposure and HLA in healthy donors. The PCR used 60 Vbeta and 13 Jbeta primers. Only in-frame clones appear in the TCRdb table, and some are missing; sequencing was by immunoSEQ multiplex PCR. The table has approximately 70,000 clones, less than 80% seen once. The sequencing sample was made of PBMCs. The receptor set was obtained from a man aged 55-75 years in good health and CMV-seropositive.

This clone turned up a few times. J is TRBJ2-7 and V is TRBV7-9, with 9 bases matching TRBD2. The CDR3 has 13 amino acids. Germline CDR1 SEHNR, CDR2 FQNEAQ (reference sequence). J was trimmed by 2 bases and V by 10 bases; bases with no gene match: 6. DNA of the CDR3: TGTGCCACCCAAGGCGGGAGGGCCTACGAGCAGTACTTC. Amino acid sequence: CATQGGRAYEQYF.

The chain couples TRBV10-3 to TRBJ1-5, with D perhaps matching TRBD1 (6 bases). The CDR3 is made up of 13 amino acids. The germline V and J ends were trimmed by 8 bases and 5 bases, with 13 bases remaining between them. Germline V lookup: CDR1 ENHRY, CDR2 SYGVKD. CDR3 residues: CAIQGFSDQPQHF. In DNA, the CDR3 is TGTGCCATCCAGGGGTTCAGCGATCAGCCCCAGCATTTT.

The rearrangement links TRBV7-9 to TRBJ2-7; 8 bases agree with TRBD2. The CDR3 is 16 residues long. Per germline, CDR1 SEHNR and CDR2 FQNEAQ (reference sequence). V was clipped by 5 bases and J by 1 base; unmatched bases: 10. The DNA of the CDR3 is TGTGCCAGCAGCCACTTATGGCGGGAGGTTTCCTACGAGCAGTACTTC. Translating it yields CASSHLWREVSYEQYF. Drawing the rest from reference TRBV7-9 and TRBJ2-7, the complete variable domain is DTGVSQNPRHKITKRGQNVTFRCDPISEHNRLYWYRQTLGQGPEFLTYFQNEAQLEKSRLLSDRFSAERPKGSFSTLEIQRTEQGDSAMYLCASSHLWREVSYEQYFGPGTRLTVT.

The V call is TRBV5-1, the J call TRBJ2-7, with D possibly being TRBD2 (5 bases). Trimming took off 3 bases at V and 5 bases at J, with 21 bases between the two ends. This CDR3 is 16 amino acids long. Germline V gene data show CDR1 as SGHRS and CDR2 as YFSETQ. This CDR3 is CASSSGGTHGVDEQYF. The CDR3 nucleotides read TGCGCCAGCAGCTCCGGAGGTACTCATGGTGTCGACGAGCAGTACTTC.

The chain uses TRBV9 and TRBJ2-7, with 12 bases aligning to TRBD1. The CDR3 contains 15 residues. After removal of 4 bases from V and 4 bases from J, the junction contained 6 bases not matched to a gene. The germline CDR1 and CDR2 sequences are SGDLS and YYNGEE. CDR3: CASSPGDRGLYEQYF. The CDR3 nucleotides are TGTGCCAGCAGCCCAGGGGACAGGGGGCTTTACGAGCAGTACTTC.